The table lists the clone carrying this TCR beta chain with a few counts. As yet, its antigen is unknown. This sample stems from a study of blood T cells in healthy people across ages. Study conclusions and caveats: Long-lived donors carried more naive CD4+ cells and greater diversity than aged donors. Strong correlation linked observed beta diversity and percent naive T cells.

Primed by a sample-barcoded 5' primer and a J-beta primer mix, a second PCR proceeded for 7 to 11 cycles. TCRdb used MiXCR to reprocess the 5' RACE reads, holding one entry per CDR3 protein. The sample lists about a million distinct CDR3 sequences; roughly 47% were seen once. This CDR3 is 13 amino acids long. Trimming took 7 bases from V and 5 from J, leaving 13 bases between them. Germline V gives CDR1 KGHDR, CDR2 SFDVKD. The chain has TRBV24-1 and TRBJ2-5; TRBD1 is a possible D gene (6 bases). Sequences were obtained from blood. This receptor was obtained from a woman in her sixties in good health. CDR3 loop: CATRKGGSETQYF. For the CDR3, the DNA is TGTGCCACCAGGAAAGGGGGTAGCGAGACCCAGTACTTC.